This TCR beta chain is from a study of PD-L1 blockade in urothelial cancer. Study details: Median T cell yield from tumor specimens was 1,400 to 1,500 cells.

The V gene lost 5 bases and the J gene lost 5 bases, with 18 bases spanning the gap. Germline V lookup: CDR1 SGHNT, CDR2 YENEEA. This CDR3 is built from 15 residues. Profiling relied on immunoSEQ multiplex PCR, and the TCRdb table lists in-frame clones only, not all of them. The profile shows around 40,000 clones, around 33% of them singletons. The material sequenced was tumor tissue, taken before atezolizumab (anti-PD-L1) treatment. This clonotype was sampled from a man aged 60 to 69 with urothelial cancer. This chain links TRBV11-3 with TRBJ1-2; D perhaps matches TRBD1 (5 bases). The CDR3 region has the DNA TGTGCCAGCAGCCAGGATGTGCAGGGAAGGTATGGCTACACCTTC. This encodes CASSQDVQGRYGYTF. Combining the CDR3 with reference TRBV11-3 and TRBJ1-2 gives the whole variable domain EAGVVQSPRYKIIEKKQPVAFWCNPISGHNTLYWYLQNLGQGPELLIRYENEEAVDDSQLPKDRFSAERLKGVDSTLKIQPAELGDSAVYLCASSQDVQGRYGYTFGSGTRLTVV.